A single sample is the source of the 5 T cell receptor beta chains below, sequenced in a study of T cells expressing NK-cell markers (dated by TCRdb to 2020 to 2021). The protocol used for the library was 5' RACE. The listed sequencing device is Illumina HiSeq 2000. TCRdb reprocessed the reads and lists each CDR3 protein sequence as a single entry, with no DNA. The table of this sample itemizes 500,000 or so distinct CDR3 sequences. Clones ranked in the top ten supply 3% to 4.5% of the sample. Material: blood T cells: a sorted CD56 or NKG2C T cell subset, CD4+ or CD8+ T cells, or bulk PBMC T cells (not recorded which). These TCRs come from a man aged 18 to 30 in good health. Donor details come from another sample of the same person, matched by shared clones.

This chain joins TRBV4-2 and TRBJ2-4; TCRdb gives TRBD1 as the D gene, but with no DNA this cannot be confirmed. The CDR3 consists of 12 residues. Germline V lookup: CDR1 LGHNA, CDR2 YNFKEQ. The CDR3: CASSRQKNIQYF.

The chain joins TRBV5-1 to TRBJ2-7; there is no DNA to check the TCRdb D call of TRBD1. CDR1 and CDR2 (germline): SGHRS, YFSETQ. CDR3 length: 16 residues. The CDR3 loop is CASSLISGTGYHEQYF.

The chain carries TRBV5-1 and TRBJ1-5. Germline V gene sequence: CDR1 SGHRS, CDR2 YFSETQ. The CDR3 covers 15 residues. The CDR3 loop reads CASSFFGGPDQPQHF.

The V and J genes are TRBV7-3 and TRBJ2-5; TCRdb designates TRBD1, a call that cannot be tested without DNA. The CDR3 sequence is 14 residues long. Per the germline V gene, CDR1 is SGHTA and CDR2 is FQGTGA. CDR3: CANFMTGLRETQYF.

J is TRBJ2-1 and V is TRBV5-1; TCRdb designates TRBD2, a call that cannot be tested without DNA. Germline-derived CDR1 and CDR2 are SGHRS and YFSETQ. The CDR3 runs to 16 residues. CDR3 protein: CASSLASSGGYNEQFF.